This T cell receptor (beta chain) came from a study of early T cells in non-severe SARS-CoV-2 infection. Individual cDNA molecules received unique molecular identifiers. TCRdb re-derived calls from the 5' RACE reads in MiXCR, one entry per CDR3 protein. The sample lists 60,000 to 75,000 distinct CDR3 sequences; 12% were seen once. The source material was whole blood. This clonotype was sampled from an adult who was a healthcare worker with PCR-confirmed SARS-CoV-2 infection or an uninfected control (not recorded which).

CDR3 coding DNA: TGCGCCAGCAGCCGAGGCTGGCAGGCCTTTGGGGAAAAACTGTTTTTT. Translating gives CASSRGWQAFGEKLFF. The V call is TRBV4-1, the J call TRBJ1-4; D is undetermined. CDR1 is MGHRA, CDR2 YSYEKL, per germline. V shed 4 bases and J shed 8 bases, with 20 bases lying between them. This CDR3 has 16 residues.